The rows below give T cell receptor beta chains drawn from one sample of a study of cytomegalovirus exposure and HLA in healthy donors. Repertoires were generated with immunoSEQ multiplex PCR, while TCRdb's copy carries only in-frame clones and drops some. The repertoire holds some 110,000 clones, with around three quarters as singletons. The sequenced material came from PBMCs. These receptors all stem from a man younger than 45 in good health and CMV-seropositive. CDR3s include the opening cysteine and the closing phenylalanine or tryptophan. Each record gives: CDR3 protein, CDR3 DNA, clone size, V gene, D gene, J gene. D genes are given only for firm matches. Part of the rows lack a size; the others show once, few, many or a class for expanded clones.

cdr3_aa: CASSLAAGGPGDEQFF; cdr3_nt: TGTGCCAGCAGCTTAGCGGCGGGAGGGCCGGGCGATGAGCAGTTCTTC; clone_size: -; v_call: TRBV7-9; d_call: TRBD2; j_call: TRBJ2-1
cdr3_aa: CASSLGRTNYGYTF; cdr3_nt: TGTGCCAGCAGCTTAGGTCGGACAAACTATGGCTACACCTTC; clone_size: -; v_call: TRBV11-3; d_call: -; j_call: TRBJ1-2
cdr3_aa: CASSFTGTGGDEQYF; cdr3_nt: TGCGCCAGCAGTTTTACCGGGACAGGGGGTGACGAGCAGTACTTC; clone_size: -; v_call: TRBV5-1; d_call: TRBD1; j_call: TRBJ2-7
cdr3_aa: CASSQDASGRSVGETQYF; cdr3_nt: TGCGCCAGCAGCCAAGATGCTAGCGGGAGGTCGGTAGGAGAGACCCAGTACTTC; clone_size: -; v_call: TRBV4-3; d_call: TRBD2; j_call: TRBJ2-5
cdr3_aa: CASSSQAGGFHEQYF; cdr3_nt: TGTGCCAGCAGCTCACAAGCGGGAGGGTTCCACGAGCAGTACTTC; clone_size: -; v_call: TRBV7-2; d_call: TRBD2; j_call: TRBJ2-7
cdr3_aa: CASSQLTGGAGGYTF; cdr3_nt: TGTGCCAGCAGCCAACTAACAGGGGGCGCAGGTGGCTACACCTTC; clone_size: -; v_call: TRBV4-2; d_call: TRBD1; j_call: TRBJ1-2
cdr3_aa: CASSEVGDRGPYYYNEQFF; cdr3_nt: TGTGCCAGCAGTGAAGTCGGGGACAGGGGACCTTACTACTACAATGAGCAGTTCTTC; clone_size: -; v_call: TRBV21-1; d_call: -; j_call: TRBJ2-1
cdr3_aa: CASSLAGAGRSGANGLTF; cdr3_nt: TGTGCCAGCAGCTTAGCAGGGGCAGGCCGCTCTGGGGCCAACGGCCTGACTTTC; clone_size: -; v_call: TRBV7-9; d_call: -; j_call: TRBJ2-6
cdr3_aa: CASSQYRGSNQPQHF; cdr3_nt: TGTGCCAGCAGCCAATACAGGGGTAGCAATCAGCCCCAGCATTTT; clone_size: -; v_call: TRBV2; d_call: TRBD1; j_call: TRBJ1-5
cdr3_aa: CASSSPGGPLTDTQYF; cdr3_nt: TGTGCCAGCAGCTCCCCGGGGGGGCCGTTGACAGATACGCAGTATTTT; clone_size: -; v_call: TRBV7-8; d_call: TRBD2; j_call: TRBJ2-3
cdr3_aa: CAWTEGVANSPLHF; cdr3_nt: TGTGCCTGGACGGAAGGGGTTGCGAATTCACCCCTCCACTTT; clone_size: -; v_call: TRBV30; d_call: -; j_call: TRBJ1-6
cdr3_aa: CASSATRDRRTGELFF; cdr3_nt: TGTGCCAGCAGCGCCACCCGGGACAGGCGCACCGGGGAGCTGTTTTTT; clone_size: -; v_call: TRBV7-3; d_call: TRBD1; j_call: TRBJ2-2
cdr3_aa: CASSRLQGLNTEAFF; cdr3_nt: TGTGCCAGCAGCCGCCTCCAGGGGTTGAACACTGAAGCTTTCTTT; clone_size: -; v_call: TRBV7-6; d_call: -; j_call: TRBJ1-1
cdr3_aa: CASSELAGGYTEAFF; cdr3_nt: TGTGCCAGCAGTGAACTAGCCGGTGGGTACACTGAAGCTTTCTTT; clone_size: -; v_call: TRBV2; d_call: -; j_call: TRBJ1-1
cdr3_aa: CASSSRQGDTEAFF; cdr3_nt: TGCGCCAGCAGCAGTCGACAGGGGGACACTGAAGCTTTCTTT; clone_size: few; v_call: TRBV4-1; d_call: TRBD1; j_call: TRBJ1-1
cdr3_aa: CATSIVLGGYEQYF; cdr3_nt: TGTGCCACCAGCATTGTTCTGGGAGGGTACGAGCAGTACTTC; clone_size: -; v_call: TRBV15; d_call: TRBD2; j_call: TRBJ2-7
cdr3_aa: CASSLDTSVRTDTQYF; cdr3_nt: TGTGCCAGCAGCTTAGATACTAGCGTGCGCACAGATACGCAGTATTTT; clone_size: -; v_call: TRBV5-4; d_call: TRBD2; j_call: TRBJ2-3
cdr3_aa: CASSQDRNTEAFF; cdr3_nt: TGCGCCAGCAGCCAAGACAGGAACACTGAAGCTTTCTTT; clone_size: -; v_call: TRBV4-3; d_call: -; j_call: TRBJ1-1
cdr3_aa: CASSDPPTGTYEQYF; cdr3_nt: TGTGCCAGCAGTGATCCCCCGACAGGGACCTACGAGCAGTACTTC; clone_size: medium-sized; v_call: TRBV25-1; d_call: TRBD1; j_call: TRBJ2-7
cdr3_aa: CASSIGSRYEQYF; cdr3_nt: TGTGCCAGCAGCATTGGCAGTCGATACGAGCAGTACTTC; clone_size: -; v_call: TRBV27; d_call: -; j_call: TRBJ2-7
cdr3_aa: CASSTTSDRGYGYTF; cdr3_nt: TGTGCCAGCAGCACGACGAGCGACAGGGGCTATGGCTACACCTTC; clone_size: -; v_call: TRBV28; d_call: TRBD1; j_call: TRBJ1-2
cdr3_aa: CASSLHSHGYEQYF; cdr3_nt: TGCGCCAGCAGCTTGCATTCTCACGGTTACGAGCAGTACTTC; clone_size: -; v_call: TRBV23-1; d_call: -; j_call: TRBJ2-7
cdr3_aa: CASSQDGQGYTEAFF; cdr3_nt: TGTGCCAGCAGCCAAGACGGACAGGGGTACACTGAAGCTTTCTTT; clone_size: -; v_call: TRBV4-2; d_call: TRBD1; j_call: TRBJ1-1
cdr3_aa: CASSTAWGRQETQYF; cdr3_nt: TGTGCCAGCAGCACCGCATGGGGGCGGCAAGAGACCCAGTACTTC; clone_size: -; v_call: TRBV9; d_call: -; j_call: TRBJ2-5
cdr3_aa: CASSPDRGVTQYF; cdr3_nt: TGTGCCAGCAGCCCGGACAGGGGAGTGACCCAGTACTTC; clone_size: -; v_call: TRBV7-2; d_call: TRBD1; j_call: TRBJ2-5
cdr3_aa: CASSQERGLAGSGTDTQYF; cdr3_nt: TGTGCCAGCAGCCAAGAACGGGGACTAGCGGGCTCTGGCACAGATACGCAGTATTTT; clone_size: -; v_call: TRBV4-2; d_call: TRBD2; j_call: TRBJ2-3
cdr3_aa: CASSLPGGNYEQYF; cdr3_nt: TGTGCCAGCAGCTTGCCAGGGGGAAACTACGAGCAGTACTTC; clone_size: once; v_call: TRBV5-4; d_call: TRBD1; j_call: TRBJ2-7
cdr3_aa: CASSESRGGTSQPQHF; cdr3_nt: TGCGCCAGCAGTGAGTCAAGGGGAGGGACTAGCCAGCCCCAGCATTTT; clone_size: -; v_call: TRBV10-1; d_call: -; j_call: TRBJ1-5
cdr3_aa: CASSLTGNQPQHF; cdr3_nt: TGCGCCAGCAGCTTGACAGGGAATCAGCCCCAGCATTTT; clone_size: -; v_call: TRBV5-1; d_call: -; j_call: TRBJ1-5
cdr3_aa: CATRVRDTQYF; cdr3_nt: TGTGCCACCAGGGTACGGGATACGCAGTATTTT; clone_size: few; v_call: TRBV21-1; d_call: -; j_call: TRBJ2-3
cdr3_aa: CASSTGTTFGTGSGANGLTF; cdr3_nt: TGTGCCAGCAGTACCGGCACCACATTCGGGACAGGGTCTGGGGCCAACGGCCTGACTTTC; clone_size: -; v_call: TRBV2; d_call: TRBD1; j_call: TRBJ2-6
cdr3_aa: CASSVKTGNTEAFF; cdr3_nt: TGTGCCAGCAGCGTTAAAACAGGGAACACTGAAGCTTTCTTT; clone_size: few; v_call: TRBV11-1; d_call: -; j_call: TRBJ1-1
cdr3_aa: CASSPGGRGWNTF; cdr3_nt: TGTGCCAGCTCACCGGGCGGCAGGGGGTGGAACACCTTC; clone_size: -; v_call: TRBV18; d_call: TRBD1; j_call: TRBJ1-2
cdr3_aa: CASSAAGNSYEQYF; cdr3_nt: TGCGCCAGCAGCGCTGCCGGGAACTCCTACGAGCAGTACTTC; clone_size: -; v_call: TRBV5-1; d_call: -; j_call: TRBJ2-7
cdr3_aa: CASRRDSNQPQHF; cdr3_nt: TGTGCCAGCAGGAGGGATAGCAATCAGCCCCAGCATTTT; clone_size: -; v_call: TRBV2; d_call: -; j_call: TRBJ1-5
cdr3_aa: CASSQMLAGGSAIYNEQFF; cdr3_nt: TGCGCCAGCAGCCAAATGCTAGCGGGAGGGTCCGCAATTTACAATGAGCAGTTCTTC; clone_size: -; v_call: TRBV4-1; d_call: TRBD2; j_call: TRBJ2-1
cdr3_aa: CASEGWRGAPYNEQFF; cdr3_nt: TGTGCCAGTGAAGGCTGGCGGGGGGCCCCCTACAATGAGCAGTTCTTC; clone_size: -; v_call: TRBV19; d_call: TRBD2; j_call: TRBJ2-1
cdr3_aa: CASSRVGGTGELFF; cdr3_nt: TGTGCCAGCAGTCGGGTTGGCGGCACCGGGGAGCTGTTTTTT; clone_size: -; v_call: TRBV25-1; d_call: -; j_call: TRBJ2-2
cdr3_aa: CASRVDSSLTEAFF; cdr3_nt: TGTGCCAGCAGGGTGGACAGTTCACTAACTGAAGCTTTCTTT; clone_size: -; v_call: TRBV2; d_call: -; j_call: TRBJ1-1
cdr3_aa: CAISETGGPNTEAFF; cdr3_nt: TGTGCCATCAGTGAAACCGGGGGTCCGAACACTGAAGCTTTCTTT; clone_size: -; v_call: TRBV10-3; d_call: -; j_call: TRBJ1-1
cdr3_aa: CASTRSRAGGSGANVLTF; cdr3_nt: TGTGCCAGCACCCGTAGTAGGGCAGGGGGATCCGGGGCCAACGTCCTGACTTTC; clone_size: -; v_call: TRBV9; d_call: TRBD1; j_call: TRBJ2-6
cdr3_aa: CASTRTSPNTGELFF; cdr3_nt: TGTGCCAGCACCAGGACTAGCCCCAACACCGGGGAGCTGTTTTTT; clone_size: -; v_call: TRBV2; d_call: TRBD2; j_call: TRBJ2-2
cdr3_aa: CASSKAGFTSAGPETQYF; cdr3_nt: TGTGCCAGCAGCAAAGCGGGTTTTACTAGCGCAGGGCCGGAGACCCAGTACTTC; clone_size: once; v_call: TRBV21-1; d_call: -; j_call: TRBJ2-5
cdr3_aa: CASTVTSGTGELFF; cdr3_nt: TGTGCCAGCACCGTGACTAGCGGGACCGGGGAGCTGTTTTTT; clone_size: -; v_call: TRBV11-2; d_call: TRBD2; j_call: TRBJ2-2
cdr3_aa: CAWSPLSGSGYTF; cdr3_nt: TGTGCCTGGAGTCCCCTCAGCGGGTCCGGCTACACCTTC; clone_size: -; v_call: TRBV30; d_call: -; j_call: TRBJ1-2
cdr3_aa: CASSPIAANYGYTF; cdr3_nt: TGCGCCAGCAGCCCCATTGCGGCGAACTATGGCTACACCTTC; clone_size: -; v_call: TRBV5-1; d_call: -; j_call: TRBJ1-2
cdr3_aa: CASSLFGENEQFF; cdr3_nt: TGTGCCAGCAGTTTATTTGGGGAGAATGAGCAGTTCTTC; clone_size: few; v_call: TRBV7-9; d_call: -; j_call: TRBJ2-1
cdr3_aa: CASSLGQFTIREQFF; cdr3_nt: TGTGCCAGCAGTTTAGGGCAGTTCACCATCCGGGAGCAGTTCTTC; clone_size: -; v_call: TRBV28; d_call: -; j_call: TRBJ2-1
cdr3_aa: CASRPMRGAIWDTEAFF; cdr3_nt: TGCGCCAGCAGGCCAATGCGGGGGGCTATCTGGGACACTGAAGCTTTCTTT; clone_size: -; v_call: TRBV5-1; d_call: -; j_call: TRBJ1-1
cdr3_aa: CASNDRPGNFYGYTF; cdr3_nt: TGTGCCAGTAACGATCGGCCAGGGAATTTCTATGGCTACACCTTC; clone_size: -; v_call: TRBV19; d_call: -; j_call: TRBJ1-2
cdr3_aa: CASRVRAVTDTQYF; cdr3_nt: TGTGCCAGCAGGGTCAGGGCGGTCACAGATACGCAGTATTTT; clone_size: -; v_call: TRBV2; d_call: -; j_call: TRBJ2-3
cdr3_aa: CASSQDRGGGYTF; cdr3_nt: TGTGCCAGCAGCCAAGACAGGGGTGGAGGCTACACCTTC; clone_size: -; v_call: TRBV4-2; d_call: -; j_call: TRBJ1-2
cdr3_aa: CASSFSSLGTQYF; cdr3_nt: TGTGCCAGCAGCTTTAGCAGCCTAGGGACCCAGTACTTC; clone_size: -; v_call: TRBV7-2; d_call: -; j_call: TRBJ2-5
cdr3_aa: CASSLAPSETQYF; cdr3_nt: TGTGCCAGCAGCTTGGCCCCCTCCGAGACCCAGTACTTC; clone_size: -; v_call: TRBV11-1; d_call: -; j_call: TRBJ2-5
cdr3_aa: CASSRQGNTIYF; cdr3_nt: TGTGCCAGCAGCAGACAGGGGAACACCATATATTTT; clone_size: few; v_call: TRBV7-9; d_call: TRBD1; j_call: TRBJ1-3